These 16 T cell receptor beta chains came from one sample sequenced in a study of neoadjuvant nivolumab and ipilimumab in lung cancer (TCRdb year 2020). Explained via the paper, the time point label denotes: pretherapy, before neoadjuvant immune checkpoint inhibitors. The method behind the library was the immunoSEQ multiplex PCR assay. In TCRdb, the immuneACCESS table is reduced to in-frame sequences with V and J assigned. These tables do not hold every clone; where another copy was compared, an unresolved V gene accounts for under half, and the others remain unexplained. The sample table holds 40,000 to 60,000 clones, of which around 89% were seen once. About 3.5% of the sample rests with the top ten. This specimen was blood, taken before neoadjuvant nivolumab, alone or with ipilimumab. Receptor source: an adult with non-small cell lung cancer. Some clones in this sample may be carry-over from other donors' samples.

The rearrangement uses TRBV9 and TRBJ1-4; D is perhaps TRBD1 (6 bases). This CDR3 comprises 15 residues. The V gene lost 4 bases and the J gene lost 7 bases, with 17 bases spanning the gap. Germline CDR1 and CDR2: SGDLS and YYNGEE. The CDR3 DNA reads TGTGCCAGCAGCCCTATTGGGGGCTACAGTGAAAAACTGTTTTTT. This encodes CASSPIGGYSEKLFF.

The chain has TRBV5-1 and TRBJ2-7, with D uncertain. The CDR3 sequence is 17 residues long. Trimming stripped 3 bases from V and 0 bases from J, with 19 bases between. Germline V gene sequence: CDR1 SGHRS, CDR2 YFSETQ. The DNA of the CDR3 is TGCGCCAGCAGCTGGGGTTTAGGTGCGGTAAACTCCTACGAGCAGTACTTC. It yields the protein CASSWGLGAVNSYEQYF.

The V call is TRBV7-6, the J call TRBJ1-1; D not resolved. Between the trimmed V and J ends, which lost 1 base and 2 bases, there was a span of 8 bases. Germline values: CDR1 SGHVS, CDR2 FNYEAQ. The CDR3 runs 14 residues. The CDR3 reads CASSLVSGNTEAFF. CDR3 nucleotide sequence: TGTGCCAGCAGCTTAGTGTCAGGAAACACTGAAGCTTTCTTT.

Here the CDR3 reads CASSPPSGEGTEAFF. CDR3 bases: TGTGCCAGCTCACCACCATCAGGGGAAGGGACTGAAGCTTTCTTT. The chain uses TRBV18 and TRBJ1-1, with D maybe TRBD1 (6 bases). Per germline, CDR1 KGHSH and CDR2 LQKENI. V dropped 0 bases and J dropped 5 bases, with 13 bases sitting between them. This CDR3 has 15 residues.

The rearrangement joins TRBV5-6 to TRBJ1-1, with a possible D match to TRBD1 (5 bases). The germline V gene encodes CDR1 SGHDT and CDR2 YYEEEE. V was cut by 0 bases and J by 2 bases, with 8 bases left in between. This CDR3 has 14 amino acids. Here the CDR3 DNA reads TGTGCCAGCAGCTTGGAACAGGTTAACACTGAAGCTTTCTTT. This gives the protein CASSLEQVNTEAFF.

This chain uses TRBV18 with TRBJ2-2, with a weak D call TRBD1 (6 bases). Germline lookup yields CDR1 KGHSH and CDR2 LQKENI. The V end lost 5 bases, the J end lost 0 bases, and 10 bases lay between the germline ends. The CDR3 runs to 15 residues. The CDR3 nucleotides read TGTGCCAGCTCATTTCGGACAGCGAACACCGGGGAGCTGTTTTTT. Translation: CASSFRTANTGELFF.

The rearrangement uses TRBV6-6 and TRBJ2-2; D is unclear. Per the germline V gene, CDR1 is MNHNY and CDR2 is SVGAGI (reference sequence). V was pared by 8 bases and J by 5 bases, with 9 bases between. The CDR3 is 12 amino acids. The CDR3 region has the DNA TGTGCCAGCGATTCAAAAACCGGGGAGCTGTTTTTT. Its translation: CASDSKTGELFF.

This clone occurred once. This rearrangement joins TRBV18 to TRBJ2-4; 11 bases match TRBD2. Germline V gene data show CDR1 as KGHSH and CDR2 as LQKENI. The CDR3 loop spans 17 amino acids. V was pared by 3 bases and J by 6 bases, with 10 bases of the junction left unmatched. In nucleotides, the CDR3 is TGTGCCAGCTCACCCGGGACTAGCGGTTGGGGGGCAAACATTCAGTACTTC. Translating gives CASSPGTSGWGANIQYF.

This clone was counted a few times. The chain has TRBV7-6 and TRBJ2-7; no definite D call. This CDR3 has 13 residues. V was shortened by 0 bases and J by 0 bases, with 3 bases between the two germline ends. Germline V gives CDR1 SGHVS, CDR2 FNYEAQ. The chain's CDR3 is CASSLASSYEQYF. As DNA, the CDR3 is TGTGCCAGCAGCTTAGCGAGCTCCTACGAGCAGTACTTC. Together with reference TRBV7-6 and TRBJ2-7, the CDR3 gives the full variable domain: GAGVSQSPRYKVTKRGQDVALRCDPISGHVSLYWYRQALGQGPEFLTYFNYEAQQDKSGLPNDRFSAERPEGSISTLTIQRTEQRDSAMYRCASSLASSYEQYFGPGTRLTVT.

The J gene is TRBJ2-2, the V gene TRBV30, with TRBD2 as a possible D gene (5 bases). Germline values: CDR1 GTSNPN, CDR2 SVGIG (reference sequence). This CDR3 has 13 amino acids. Trimming removed 2 bases at V and 8 bases at J, with 12 bases between. In DNA form, the CDR3 reads TGTGCCTGGAGTCGAGGAGGTGAGGGGGAGCTGTTTTTT. Its translation: CAWSRGGEGELFF.

The CDR3 reads CAWSKARETQYF. The CDR3, as DNA: TGTGCCTGGAGTAAAGCGCGAGAGACCCAGTACTTC. This rearrangement joins TRBV30 to TRBJ2-5, with D unresolved. V was pared by 2 bases and J by 4 bases, with 8 bases between. Germline CDR1 GTSNPN, CDR2 SVGIG (reference sequence). This CDR3 spans 12 amino acids. The complete variable domain, with remaining parts taken from reference TRBV30 and TRBJ2-5, reads SQTIHQWPATLVQPVGSPLSLECTVEGTSNPNLYWYRQAAGRGLQLLFYSVGIGQISSEVPQNLSASRPQDRQFILSSKKLLLSDSGFYLCAWSKARETQYFGPGTRLLVL.

V usage is TRBV7-8 and J usage is TRBJ2-5; D ambiguous. This CDR3 comprises 11 residues. Germline V gene lookup returns CDR1 SGHVS and CDR2 FQNEAQ. The V end was cut by 3 bases, the J end by 2 bases, with 1 base between. As DNA, the CDR3 is TGTGCCAGCAGCTTGCAAGAGACCCAGTACTTC. The encoded protein is CASSLQETQYF.

The chain combines TRBV5-6 with TRBJ1-5, with D possibly being TRBD1 (6 bases). V was pared by 4 bases and J by 5 bases, with 13 bases between. CDR1 is SGHDT, CDR2 YYEEEE, per germline. The CDR3 consists of 14 residues. The CDR3 DNA is TGTGCCAGCAGCCGGCCGGACAGAGATCAGCCCCAGCATTTT. The encoded protein is CASSRPDRDQPQHF. Together with reference TRBV5-6 and TRBJ1-5, the CDR3 gives the full variable domain: DAGVTQSPTHLIKTRGQQVTLRCSPKSGHDTVSWYQQALGQGPQFIFQYYEEEERQRGNFPDRFSGHQFPNYSSELNVNALLLGDSALYLCASSRPDRDQPQHFGDGTRLSIL.

CDR3 coding DNA: TGTGCCAGCAGTGCTAGCGGGAGGTCTGGCACCGGGGAGCTGTTTTTT. It specifies CASSASGRSGTGELFF. This chain connects TRBV28 to TRBJ2-2; 11 bases are shared with TRBD2. The trim removed 5 bases at V and 4 bases at J, leaving 6 bases unmatched. Looked up from germline, CDR1 is MDHEN and CDR2 is SYDVKM. The CDR3 has 16 residues.

The chain is built from TRBV6-5 and TRBJ1-5; 7 bases line up with TRBD1. The CDR3 extends over 13 amino acids. After removal of 5 bases from V and 7 bases from J, the junction contained 5 bases not matched to a gene. Germline V gene data show CDR1 as MNHEY and CDR2 as SVGAGI. The DNA of the CDR3 is TGTGCCAGCAGTCGACAGGGAGGACAGCCCCAGCATTTT. It translates to CASSRQGGQPQHF.

This chain joins TRBV4-1 and TRBJ2-2; D gene uncertain. CDR3 size: 16 residues. Germline-derived CDR1 and CDR2 are MGHRA and YSYEKL. The V gene lost 1 base and the J gene lost 6 bases, with 15 bases spanning the gap. The DNA for the CDR3 is TGCGCCAGCAGCCAAGCTGGGGATGCAGGATCCGGGGAGCTGTTTTTT. As protein: CASSQAGDAGSGELFF.